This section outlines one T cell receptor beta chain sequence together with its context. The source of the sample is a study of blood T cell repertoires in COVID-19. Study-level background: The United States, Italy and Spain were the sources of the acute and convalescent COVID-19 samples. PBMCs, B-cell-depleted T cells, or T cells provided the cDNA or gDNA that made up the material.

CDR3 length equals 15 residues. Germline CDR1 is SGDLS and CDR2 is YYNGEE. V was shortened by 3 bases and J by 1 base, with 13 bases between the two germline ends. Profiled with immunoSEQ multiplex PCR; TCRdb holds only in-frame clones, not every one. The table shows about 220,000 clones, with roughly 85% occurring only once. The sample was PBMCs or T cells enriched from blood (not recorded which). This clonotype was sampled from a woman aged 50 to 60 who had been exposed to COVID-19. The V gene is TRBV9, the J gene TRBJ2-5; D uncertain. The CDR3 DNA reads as TGTGCCAGCAGCGGCGCAGGAAGCCCCCAAGAGACCCAGTACTTC. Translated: CASSGAGSPQETQYF.